Following are 10 T cell receptor beta chains from one sample sequenced in a study of blood T cell repertoires in COVID-19. Some clones are missing from TCRdb's copy, which holds only in-frame ones; the method was immunoSEQ multiplex PCR. This sample yields tens of thousands of clones, of which over 70% are seen a single time; under 35% belongs to the top ten. The specimen was peripheral blood. The source of these receptors is a human donor in a cohort sampled during active COVID-19.

The CDR3 loop is CASSKGPNQPQHF. The DNA for the CDR3 is TGTGCCAGTAGTAAGGGGCCCAATCAGCCCCAGCATTTT. The chain recombines TRBV19 with TRBJ1-5; maybe TRBD1 (5 bases). This CDR3 comprises 13 residues. The V end lost 4 bases, the J end lost 3 bases, and 7 bases lay between the germline ends. In germline, CDR1 is LNHDA, CDR2 SQIVND (reference sequence).

V usage is TRBV5-1 and J usage is TRBJ2-1, with D possibly TRBD1 on 6 matching bases. The V end was cut by 0 bases, the J end by 8 bases, with 12 bases between. The CDR3 runs 14 residues. CDR1 SGHRS and CDR2 YFSETQ come from the germline V gene. CDR3 sequence reads: CASSLAPGAYEQFF. For the CDR3, the DNA is TGCGCCAGCAGCTTGGCCCCAGGGGCGTATGAGCAGTTCTTC.

The chain recombines TRBV7-2 with TRBJ2-5, with 12 nucleotides matching TRBD2. CDR1 and CDR2 (germline): SGHTA, FQGNSA. The CDR3 is 18 residues long. V gave up 0 bases and J gave up 5 bases; unmatched junction bases: 10. The CDR3 nucleotides read TGTGCCAGCAGCTTAGCTAGGAGGCTAGCGGGGGGGCGGGAGACCCAGTACTTC. It translates to CASSLARRLAGGRETQYF.

The rearrangement links TRBV4-3 to TRBJ2-7, with 10 positions matching TRBD1. This CDR3 has 15 amino acids. V dropped 3 bases and J dropped 6; count of bases not matched to a gene: 8. Germline-derived CDR1 and CDR2 are LGHNA and YSLEER. Written as DNA, the CDR3 is TGCGCCAGCAGCCATGCCGGGACAGGGGTAGGCGAGCAGTACTTC. This gives the protein CASSHAGTGVGEQYF.

This sequence joins TRBV12-5 and TRBJ1-3; D is unclear. V was pared by 6 bases and J by 7 bases, with 13 bases between. The germline V gene encodes CDR1 LGHNT and CDR2 FRNRAP. This CDR3 region has 13 residues. The DNA of the CDR3 is TGTGCTAGTGGCCTCGGCGGAGGGAACACCATATATTTT. It specifies CASGLGGGNTIYF.

The CDR3 region has the DNA TGTGCCAGCGCCGGGACTTGGGTTTTAGGTGGCTACACCTTC. Protein: CASAGTWVLGGYTF. The chain is built from TRBV28 and TRBJ1-2; TRBD1 is a possible D gene (5 bases). In germline, CDR1 is MDHEN, CDR2 SYDVKM. V was shortened by 8 bases and J by 7 bases, with 20 bases between the two germline ends. This CDR3 contains 14 residues.

The chain has TRBV28 and TRBJ2-1; TRBD1 agrees at 9 bases. The germline V gene encodes CDR1 MDHEN and CDR2 SYDVKM. This CDR3 has 15 amino acids. The junction had 5 bases not matched to a gene; V was cut back by 6 bases and J by 2 bases. The CDR3 here is CASRTTGGPYNEQFF. CDR3 in DNA: TGTGCCAGCAGAACAACAGGGGGCCCCTACAATGAGCAGTTCTTC.

The chain couples TRBV19 to TRBJ1-1; D uncertain. The V end lost 3 bases, the J end lost 1 base, and 9 bases lay between the germline ends. Germline CDR1 is LNHDA and CDR2 is SQIVND (reference sequence). The CDR3 has 14 amino acids. CDR3: CASSIGSGNTEAFF. The CDR3 region has the DNA TGTGCCAGTAGTATCGGGAGCGGGAACACTGAAGCTTTCTTT.

The CDR3 sequence: CASSPPGSGVNTGELFF. In DNA, the CDR3 is TGTGCCAGCAGCCCCCCCGGGTCGGGGGTGAACACCGGGGAGCTGTTTTTT. The genes are TRBV5-6 and TRBJ2-2; a weak D match, TRBD2 (6 bases). Germline CDR1 and CDR2: SGHDT and YYEEEE. This CDR3 has 17 amino acids. The V and J ends lost 4 bases and 1 base respectively, with 17 bases between them.

This chain connects TRBV19 to TRBJ1-3; D not resolved. The V gene's germline CDR1 is LNHDA and CDR2 SQIVND (reference sequence). The CDR3 covers 15 residues. Trimming pared 3 bases from V and 3 bases from J, leaving 12 bases between. The CDR3 is CASSMGARSGNTIYF. The CDR3, as DNA: TGTGCCAGTAGTATGGGAGCTCGGAGTGGAAACACCATATATTTT.